The rows below give T cell receptor beta chains drawn from one sample of a study of HIV-infected patients and healthy controls. TCRdb independently ran MiXCR on the 5' RACE reads; one entry per CDR3 protein. The table includes nearly 25,000 distinct CDR3 sequences, 8.5% detected once. The specimen sequenced was blood. These receptors were taken from an adult in good health. Each CDR3 is given with its conserved first and last residue. D genes are given only for firm matches. Rows give clone size only sometimes, using once, few, many, or a class for an expanded clone.

j_gene	abundance	d_gene	v_gene	len	CDR3nt	CDR3aa
TRBJ1-4	NA	TRBD1	TRBV29-1	12	TGCAGCGTGGGACAGACTAATGAAAAACTGTTTTTT	CSVGQTNEKLFF
TRBJ2-7	many	NA	TRBV10-3	12	TGTGCCATCAGTGAGCCCAAAAGGGAGCAGTACTTC	CAISEPKREQYF
TRBJ1-4	many	TRBD1	TRBV6-5	15	TGTGCCAGCAGACCCCGGACAGGTTTGAATGAAAAACTGTTTTTT	CASRPRTGLNEKLFF
TRBJ1-5	medium-sized	NA	TRBV3-1	14	TGTGCCAGCAGCCAAGGGTTGGGGAATCAGCCCCAGCATTTT	CASSQGLGNQPQHF
TRBJ1-5	NA	TRBD1	TRBV12-3/TRBV12-4	16	TGTGCCAGCAGCTCCACGCAGGACAGGGTCCATCAGCCCCAGCATTTT	CASSSTQDRVHQPQHF
TRBJ2-7	many	TRBD2	TRBV4-3	14	TGCGCCAGCAGCCAAGAGCCAGCGGGGTACGAGCAGTACTTC	CASSQEPAGYEQYF
TRBJ1-1	medium-sized	NA	TRBV6-1	12	TGTGCCAGCAGTTCACGGAAGGGTGAAGCTTTCTTT	CASSSRKGEAFF
TRBJ1-1	NA	NA	TRBV19	13	TGTGCCAGTGGCTACAGCATGAACACTGAAGCTTTCTTT	CASGYSMNTEAFF
TRBJ2-2	NA	TRBD2	TRBV5-1	17	TGCGCCAGCAGCTTGGATAGTAGCGGGGGACACACCGGGGAGCTGTTTTTT	CASSLDSSGGHTGELFF
TRBJ1-3	NA	NA	TRBV25-1	13	TGTGCCAGCAGTGAATGGGCCATGAACACCATATATTTT	CASSEWAMNTIYF
TRBJ1-2	many	NA	TRBV18	15	TGTGCCAGCTCACCAGGGACGGCCGATGTCTATGGCTACACCTTC	CASSPGTADVYGYTF
TRBJ2-1	few	TRBD2	TRBV20-1	11	TGCAGTGCTAGGACTAGCAGTGAGCAGTTCTTC	CSARTSSEQFF